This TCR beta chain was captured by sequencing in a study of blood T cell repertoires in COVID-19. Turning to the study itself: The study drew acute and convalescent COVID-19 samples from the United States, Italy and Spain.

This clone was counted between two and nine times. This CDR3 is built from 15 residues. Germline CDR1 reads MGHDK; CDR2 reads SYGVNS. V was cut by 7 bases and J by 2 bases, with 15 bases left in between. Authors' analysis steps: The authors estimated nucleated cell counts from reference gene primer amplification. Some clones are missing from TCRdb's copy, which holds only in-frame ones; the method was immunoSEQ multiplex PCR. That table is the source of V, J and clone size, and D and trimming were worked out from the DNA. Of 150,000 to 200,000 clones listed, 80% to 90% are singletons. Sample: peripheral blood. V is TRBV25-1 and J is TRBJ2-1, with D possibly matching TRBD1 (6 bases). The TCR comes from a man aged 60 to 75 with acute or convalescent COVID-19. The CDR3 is CASMRSGAAYNEQFF. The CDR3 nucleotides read TGTGCCAGCATGAGATCAGGGGCGGCCTACAATGAGCAGTTCTTC.